These T cell receptor beta chains were read from a single sample in a study of cytotoxic CD8 clonotypes in ibrutinib-treated CLL. This table comes from immunoSEQ multiplex PCR, and its TCRdb copy is limited to in-frame clones, with some not included. The table has more than 200,000 clones, approximately 75% seen once. The sample here was PBMCs, taken after 12 months of ibrutinib treatment. These receptors originate from a human donor with chronic lymphocytic leukemia. CDR3s include the opening cysteine and the closing phenylalanine or tryptophan. Fields, in order: D gene, V gene, J gene, clone size, CDR3 protein, CDR3 DNA. D genes are given only for firm matches. Only some rows state a clone size, as once, few, many or a class for expanded clones.

.	TRBV9	TRBJ1-5	.	CASSPEGVYQPQHF	TGTGCCAGCAGCCCAGAGGGGGTGTATCAGCCCCAGCATTTT
.	TRBV7-8	TRBJ2-7	once	CASSSGRGGGAREQYF	TGTGCCAGCAGCTCCGGCCGGGGAGGGGGGGCCCGGGAGCAGTACTTC
.	TRBV2	TRBJ2-2	.	CASSDKGANTGELFF	TGTGCCAGCAGTGACAAGGGGGCGAACACCGGGGAGCTGTTTTTT
.	TRBV30	TRBJ1-6	few	CAWSPSSYNSPLHF	TGTGCCTGGAGTCCCAGCTCCTATAATTCACCCCTCCACTTT
.	TRBV2	TRBJ1-2	.	CASSEVSATRGGYTF	TGTGCCAGCAGTGAAGTTTCGGCCACCCGAGGGGGCTACACCTTC
TRBD1	TRBV10-1	TRBJ1-5	.	CASSETGDQPQHF	TGCGCCAGCAGTGAAACAGGGGATCAGCCCCAGCATTTT
TRBD2	TRBV10-3	TRBJ2-7	once	CAIGRVAGAPSHLYEQYF	TGTGCCATCGGTAGGGTTGCGGGAGCACCTTCTCACCTCTACGAGCAGTACTTC
.	TRBV19	TRBJ2-5	once	CASRPGNQETQYF	TGTGCCAGTCGGCCAGGGAACCAAGAGACCCAGTACTTC
.	TRBV19	TRBJ2-1	.	CASSSGGNYNEQFF	TGTGCCAGTAGTTCAGGGGGGAATTACAATGAGCAGTTCTTC
TRBD2	TRBV11-2	TRBJ2-4	.	CASSLDSGGAWDIQYF	TGTGCCAGCAGCTTAGATAGCGGGGGGGCTTGGGACATTCAGTACTTC
.	TRBV6-5	TRBJ2-2	once	CASSPSSRGTGELFF	TGTGCCAGCAGTCCGTCCTCTCGGGGCACCGGGGAGCTGTTTTTT
.	TRBV5-1	TRBJ2-2	.	CASSPQGSGELFF	TGCGCCAGCAGCCCTCAGGGATCCGGGGAGCTGTTTTTT
.	TRBV2	TRBJ2-7	.	CASSGNSLGYEQYF	TGTGCCAGCAGTGGGAACAGTCTCGGGTACGAGCAGTACTTC
.	TRBV28	TRBJ1-1	.	CASSFNSRGPEAFF	TGTGCCAGCAGTTTTAATTCCAGGGGACCCGAAGCTTTCTTT
.	TRBV2	TRBJ1-6	.	CASSKATGRNSPLHF	TGTGCCAGCAGTAAGGCTACAGGGCGAAATTCACCCCTCCACTTT
.	TRBV5-1	TRBJ1-1	once	CASSLKEGGTPNTEAFF	TGCGCCAGCAGCTTGAAAGAGGGGGGGACACCGAACACTGAAGCTTTCTTT
.	TRBV19	TRBJ2-2	.	CASSIGAPGTETGELFF	TGTGCCAGTAGTATTGGGGCGCCCGGGACTGAGACCGGGGAGCTGTTTTTT
.	TRBV18	TRBJ2-3	.	CASSLKLDGGGDTQYF	TGTGCCAGCTCACTAAAGTTGGACGGAGGAGGAGATACGCAGTATTTT
.	TRBV10-3	TRBJ1-3	.	CAISDPEGGLSSGNTIYF	TGTGCCATCAGTGACCCCGAGGGGGGGTTAAGCTCTGGAAACACCATATATTTT
.	TRBV14	TRBJ1-1	.	CASSQNMNTEAFF	TGTGCCAGCAGCCAGAACATGAACACTGAAGCTTTCTTT
.	TRBV2	TRBJ2-6	once	CASSITRDTRSSGANVLTF	TGTGCCAGCAGTATAACCCGGGACACCCGGAGCTCTGGGGCCAACGTCCTGACTTTC
.	TRBV20-1	TRBJ2-7	few	CSATPSREQYF	TGCAGTGCTACCCCTTCGAGGGAGCAGTACTTC
.	TRBV28	TRBJ2-7	.	CASRDAGAYPYEQYF	TGTGCCAGCAGGGACGCGGGGGCCTACCCCTACGAGCAGTACTTC
TRBD2	TRBV5-1	TRBJ2-7	once	CASSPGEGSYEQYF	TGCGCCAGCAGCCCGGGGGAGGGCAGCTACGAGCAGTACTTC
.	TRBV6-6	TRBJ1-5	.	CASTIGEGNQPQHF	TGTGCCAGCACCATAGGAGAGGGCAATCAGCCCCAGCATTTT
TRBD1	TRBV7-8	TRBJ1-1	.	CASSLVRFRGLGTEAFF	TGTGCCAGCAGCTTAGTAAGGTTCAGGGGGTTGGGGACTGAAGCTTTCTTT
.	TRBV7-8	TRBJ1-2	.	CASSETGGAGRGYGYTF	TGTGCCAGCAGCGAAACGGGGGGGGCAGGGAGAGGTTATGGCTACACCTTC
TRBD2	TRBV5-1	TRBJ2-1	.	CASSRGATSGVDNEQFF	TGCGCCAGCAGCCGAGGGGCGACTAGCGGGGTGGACAATGAGCAGTTCTTC